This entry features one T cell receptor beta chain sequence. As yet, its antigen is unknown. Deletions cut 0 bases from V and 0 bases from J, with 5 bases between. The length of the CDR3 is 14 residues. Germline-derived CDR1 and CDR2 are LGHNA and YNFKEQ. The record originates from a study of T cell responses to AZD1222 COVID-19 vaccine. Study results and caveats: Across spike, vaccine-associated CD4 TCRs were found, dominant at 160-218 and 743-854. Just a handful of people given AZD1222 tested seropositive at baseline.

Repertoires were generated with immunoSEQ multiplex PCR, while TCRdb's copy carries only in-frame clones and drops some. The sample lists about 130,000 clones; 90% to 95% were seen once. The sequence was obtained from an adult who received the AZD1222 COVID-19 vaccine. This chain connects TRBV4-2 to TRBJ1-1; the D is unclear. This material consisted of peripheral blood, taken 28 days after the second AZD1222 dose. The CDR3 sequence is CASSQDRLNTEAFF. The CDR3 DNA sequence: TGTGCCAGCAGCCAAGACAGATTGAACACTGAAGCTTTCTTT.